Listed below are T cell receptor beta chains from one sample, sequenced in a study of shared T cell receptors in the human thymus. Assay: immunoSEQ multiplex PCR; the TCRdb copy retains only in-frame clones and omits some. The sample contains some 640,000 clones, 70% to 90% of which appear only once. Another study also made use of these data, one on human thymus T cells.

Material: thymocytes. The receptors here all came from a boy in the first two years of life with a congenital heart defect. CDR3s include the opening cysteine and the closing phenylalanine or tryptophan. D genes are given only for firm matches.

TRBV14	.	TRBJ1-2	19	CASSSTMSEVPPNNYGYTF
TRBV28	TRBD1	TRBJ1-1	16	CASSLGQGAFNTEAFF
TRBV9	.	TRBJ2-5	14	CASSVADNQETQYF
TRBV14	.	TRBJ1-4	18	CASSQAPEVQVTNEKLFF
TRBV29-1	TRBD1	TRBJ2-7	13	CSVGGTASYEQYF
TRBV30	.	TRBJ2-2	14	CATGSWRSTGELFF
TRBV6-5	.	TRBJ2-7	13	CASSYPNSYEQYF
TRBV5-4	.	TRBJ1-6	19	CASSYTTRCPGVRNSPLHF
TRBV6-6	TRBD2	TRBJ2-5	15	CASSRPGLGQETQYF
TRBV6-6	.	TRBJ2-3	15	CASSTLSSGRDTQYF
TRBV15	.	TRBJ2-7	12	CATSRDENEQYF
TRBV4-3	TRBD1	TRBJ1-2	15	CASSQVPGTENGYTF
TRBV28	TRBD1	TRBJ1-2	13	CASSLTGSHGYTF
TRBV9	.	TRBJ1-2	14	CASSATGHYYGYTF
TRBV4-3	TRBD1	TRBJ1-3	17	CASSQGPPTGSGNTIYF
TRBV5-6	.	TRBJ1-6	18	CASSSMIACWSYNSPLHF
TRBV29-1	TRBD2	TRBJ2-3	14	CSVGTSGGTDTQYF